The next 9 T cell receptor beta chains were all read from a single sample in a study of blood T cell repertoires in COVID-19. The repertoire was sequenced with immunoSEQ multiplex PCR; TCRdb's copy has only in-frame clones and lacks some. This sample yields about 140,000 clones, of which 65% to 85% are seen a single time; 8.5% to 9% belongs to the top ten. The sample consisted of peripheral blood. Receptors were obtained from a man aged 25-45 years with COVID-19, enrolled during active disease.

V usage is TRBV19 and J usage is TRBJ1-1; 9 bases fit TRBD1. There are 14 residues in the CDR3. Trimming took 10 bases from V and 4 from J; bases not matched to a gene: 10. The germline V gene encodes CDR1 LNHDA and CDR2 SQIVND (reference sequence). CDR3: CATRGTGKITEAFF. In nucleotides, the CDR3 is TGTGCCACCCGGGGGACAGGGAAGATCACTGAAGCTTTCTTT.

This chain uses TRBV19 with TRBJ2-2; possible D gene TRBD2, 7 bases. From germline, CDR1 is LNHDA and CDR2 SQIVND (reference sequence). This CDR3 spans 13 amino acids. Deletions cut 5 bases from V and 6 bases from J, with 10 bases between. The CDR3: CASSGRGAGELFF. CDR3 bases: TGTGCCAGTAGTGGGAGGGGGGCCGGGGAGCTGTTTTTT.

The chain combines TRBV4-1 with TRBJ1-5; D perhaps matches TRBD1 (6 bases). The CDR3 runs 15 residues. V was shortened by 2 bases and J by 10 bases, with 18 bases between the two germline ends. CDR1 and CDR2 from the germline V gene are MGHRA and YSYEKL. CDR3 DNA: TGCGCCAGCAGCCAAAGTGACAGGTTCGTAGGACCCCAGCATTTT. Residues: CASSQSDRFVGPQHF.

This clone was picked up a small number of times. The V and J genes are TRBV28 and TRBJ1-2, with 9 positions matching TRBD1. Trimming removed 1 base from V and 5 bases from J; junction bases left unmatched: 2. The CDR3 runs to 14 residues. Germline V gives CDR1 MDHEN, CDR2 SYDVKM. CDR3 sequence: CASSLSGTGYGYTF. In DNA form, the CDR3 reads TGTGCCAGCAGTTTATCTGGGACAGGGTATGGCTACACCTTC.

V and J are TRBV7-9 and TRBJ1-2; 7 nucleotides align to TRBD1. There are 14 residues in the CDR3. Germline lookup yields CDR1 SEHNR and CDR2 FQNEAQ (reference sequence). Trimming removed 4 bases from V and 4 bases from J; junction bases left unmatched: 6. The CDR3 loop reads CASSSDRAGYGYTF. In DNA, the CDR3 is TGTGCCAGCAGCTCCGACAGGGCAGGCTATGGCTACACCTTC. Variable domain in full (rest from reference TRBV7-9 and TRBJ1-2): DTGVSQNPRHKITKRGQNVTFRCDPISEHNRLYWYRQTLGQGPEFLTYFQNEAQLEKSRLLSDRFSAERPKGSFSTLEIQRTEQGDSAMYLCASSSDRAGYGYTFGSGTRLTVV.

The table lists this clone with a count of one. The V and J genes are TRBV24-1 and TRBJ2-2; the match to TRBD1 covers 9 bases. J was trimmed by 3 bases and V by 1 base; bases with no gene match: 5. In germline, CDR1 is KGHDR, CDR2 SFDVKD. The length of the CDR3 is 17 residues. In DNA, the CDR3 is TGTGCCACCAGTGATTTTACCGGGACAGGGCACACCGGGGAGCTGTTTTTT. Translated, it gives CATSDFTGTGHTGELFF.

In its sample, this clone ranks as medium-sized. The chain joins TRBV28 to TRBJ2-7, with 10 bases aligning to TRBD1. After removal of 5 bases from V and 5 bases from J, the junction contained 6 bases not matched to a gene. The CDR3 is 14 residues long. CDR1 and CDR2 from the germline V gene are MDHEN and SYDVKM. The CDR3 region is CASSTGTGEDEQYF. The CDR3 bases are TGTGCCAGCAGTACCGGGACAGGGGAGGACGAGCAGTACTTC.

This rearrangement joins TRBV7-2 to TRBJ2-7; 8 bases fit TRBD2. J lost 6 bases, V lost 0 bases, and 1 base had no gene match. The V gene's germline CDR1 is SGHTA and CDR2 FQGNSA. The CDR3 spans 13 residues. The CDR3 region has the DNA TGTGCCAGCAGCTTAGCCGGGGGGGGCGAGCAGTACTTC. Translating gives CASSLAGGGEQYF.

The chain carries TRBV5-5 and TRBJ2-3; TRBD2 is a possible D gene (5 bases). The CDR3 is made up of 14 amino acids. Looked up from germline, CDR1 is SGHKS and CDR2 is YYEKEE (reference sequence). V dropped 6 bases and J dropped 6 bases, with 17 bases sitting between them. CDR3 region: CASTSRWGEDTQYF. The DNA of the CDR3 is TGTGCCAGCACCTCCCGGTGGGGAGAGGATACGCAGTATTTT.